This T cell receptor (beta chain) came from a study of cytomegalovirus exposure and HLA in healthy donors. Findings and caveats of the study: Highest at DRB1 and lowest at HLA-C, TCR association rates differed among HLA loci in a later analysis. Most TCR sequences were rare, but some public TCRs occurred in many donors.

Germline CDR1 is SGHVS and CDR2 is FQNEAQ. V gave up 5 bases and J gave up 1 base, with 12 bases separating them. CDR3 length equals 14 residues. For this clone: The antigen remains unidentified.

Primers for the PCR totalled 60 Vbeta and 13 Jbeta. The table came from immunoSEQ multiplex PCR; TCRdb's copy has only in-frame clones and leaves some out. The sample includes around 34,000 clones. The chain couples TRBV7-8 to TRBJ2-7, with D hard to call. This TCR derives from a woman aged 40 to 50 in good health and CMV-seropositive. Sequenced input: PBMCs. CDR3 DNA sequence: TGTGCCAGCAGCCCAGGAAAGAATTCCTACGAGCAGTACTTC. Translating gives CASSPGKNSYEQYF.